The rows below give T cell receptor beta chains drawn from one sample of a study of blood T cell repertoires in COVID-19. The assay was immunoSEQ multiplex PCR, and TCRdb's table has in-frame clones only and misses some. This table has some 200,000 clones, roughly 80% appearing once. The source material was PBMCs or T cells enriched from blood (not recorded which). Receptor source: a middle-aged man who had recovered from COVID-19. CDR3s include the opening cysteine and the closing phenylalanine or tryptophan. The D gene is left open where the match is weak. Only some rows state a clone size, as once, few, many or a class for expanded clones.

J,D,size,V,CDR3,DNA
TRBJ1-3,.,.,TRBV23-1,CASPPGREITNTIYF,TGCGCCAGCCCCCCTGGGCGGGAGATAACGAACACCATATATTTT
TRBJ2-2,TRBD2,.,TRBV5-1,CASSQIAGPNTGELFF,TGCGCCAGCAGCCAAATAGCGGGACCGAACACCGGGGAGCTGTTTTTT
TRBJ1-2,TRBD1,.,TRBV28,CASSVSTGQGYGYTF,TGTGCCAGCAGTGTTAGCACGGGACAGGGGTATGGCTACACCTTC
TRBJ2-3,TRBD1,.,TRBV7-2,CASSGGPRQGGTQYF,TGTGCCAGCAGCGGGGGACCCAGACAGGGGGGGACGCAGTATTTT
TRBJ1-1,TRBD1,.,TRBV20-1,CSASRSQGAAEAFF,TGCAGTGCTAGTAGGTCACAGGGGGCGGCTGAAGCTTTCTTT
TRBJ2-3,.,.,TRBV27,CASSLGGPVDTQYF,TGTGCCAGCAGTTTAGGAGGACCTGTGGATACGCAGTATTTT
TRBJ1-2,TRBD1,.,TRBV25-1,CASSKRRTGDIYGYTF,TGTGCCAGCAGCAAAAGAAGGACAGGCGATATCTATGGCTACACCTTC
TRBJ2-1,.,many,TRBV24-1,CATSDSYRDSRYNEQFF,TGTGCCACCAGTGATTCATACCGGGATTCGAGGTACAATGAGCAGTTCTTC
TRBJ2-5,TRBD2,few,TRBV6-5,CASSYLIAGGQETQYF,TGTGCCAGCAGTTACTTAATAGCGGGAGGCCAAGAGACCCAGTACTTC
TRBJ2-1,TRBD2,once,TRBV4-2,CASSQDRALGLATRGEQFF,TGTGCCAGCAGCCAAGATCGGGCCTTGGGACTAGCGACCAGGGGTGAGCAGTTCTTC
TRBJ2-1,TRBD2,once,TRBV5-1,CASSLDTSGSPRGDEQFF,TGCGCCAGCAGCTTGGATACTAGCGGGAGCCCCCGGGGGGATGAGCAGTTCTTC
TRBJ2-3,TRBD2,.,TRBV7-3,CASSLIPAGTGDTQYF,TGTGCCAGCAGCTTAATTCCAGCGGGAACGGGAGATACGCAGTATTTT
TRBJ2-7,TRBD1,once,TRBV27,CASSLEARGLYEQYF,TGTGCCAGCAGTTTAGAGGCCAGGGGGCTCTACGAGCAGTACTTC
TRBJ2-5,.,.,TRBV9,CASSYSQGARETQYF,TGTGCCAGCAGTTATTCACAGGGTGCTCGGGAGACCCAGTACTTC
TRBJ1-1,.,.,TRBV15,CATSRDSGLNTEAFF,TGTGCCACCAGCAGAGACTCGGGACTTAACACTGAAGCTTTCTTT
TRBJ2-1,TRBD1,.,TRBV24-1,CATSDFSDRGRNEQFF,TGTGCCACCAGTGATTTCTCGGACAGGGGTAGAAATGAGCAGTTCTTC
TRBJ1-2,.,.,TRBV7-2,CASSPTSSNFQAGYTF,TGTGCCAGCAGCCCTACCTCCTCAAACTTCCAGGCGGGCTACACCTTC
TRBJ1-2,TRBD1,.,TRBV2,CASRGTGFYGYTF,TGTGCCAGCAGGGGGACAGGGTTTTATGGCTACACCTTC
TRBJ1-2,.,.,TRBV10-2,CASSEGVWYGYTF,TGCGCCAGCAGTGAGGGAGTTTGGTATGGCTACACCTTC
TRBJ2-4,.,few,TRBV7-2,CASSRMGQVAKNIQYF,TGTGCCAGCAGCCGCATGGGACAAGTAGCCAAAAACATTCAGTACTTC
TRBJ2-1,.,few,TRBV28,CASSSAGAYNEQFF,TGTGCCAGCAGTTCGGCAGGGGCGTACAATGAGCAGTTCTTC
TRBJ1-1,.,few,TRBV7-6,CASSLAGVANTEAFF,TGTGCCAGCAGCTTAGCAGGGGTTGCGAACACTGAAGCTTTCTTT
TRBJ1-6,.,.,TRBV3-1/TRBV3-2,CASSQDPLHGYNSPLHF,TGTGCCAGCAGCCAAGATCCCCTACACGGGTATAATTCACCCCTCCACTTT
TRBJ2-2,TRBD2,.,TRBV5-4,CASSLDGLAGGNTGELFF,TGTGCCAGCAGCTTGGACGGACTAGCGGGAGGAAACACCGGGGAGCTGTTTTTT
TRBJ1-2,.,.,TRBV6-1,CASSEVAQVGYTF,TGTGCCAGCAGTGAAGTGGCACAGGTTGGCTACACCTTC
TRBJ1-2,.,.,TRBV19,CASSLGEAGYTF,TGTGCCAGTAGTCTAGGGGAGGCTGGCTACACCTTC
TRBJ2-5,.,.,TRBV6-6,CASRLQETQYF,TGTGCCAGCAGACTTCAAGAGACCCAGTACTTC
TRBJ1-5,TRBD1,.,TRBV19,CASSIGRGNQPQHF,TGTGCCAGTAGTATAGGCAGGGGGAATCAGCCCCAGCATTTT
TRBJ1-1,TRBD1,.,TRBV11-2,CASSLLDRAPFGGTEAFF,TGTGCCAGCAGCTTGCTGGACAGGGCCCCTTTCGGGGGCACTGAAGCTTTCTTT
TRBJ2-1,.,.,TRBV5-1,CASSDVRAGVNEQFF,TGCGCCAGCAGCGACGTAAGAGCAGGGGTCAATGAGCAGTTCTTC
TRBJ2-2,TRBD2,.,TRBV9,CASSVALREVSTGELFF,TGTGCCAGCAGCGTAGCACTGCGGGAGGTTAGCACCGGGGAGCTGTTTTTT
TRBJ2-3,TRBD2,.,TRBV9,CASSVLGLGGTDTQYF,TGTGCCAGCAGCGTCCTAGGGCTGGGGGGGACAGATACGCAGTATTTT
TRBJ1-5,TRBD1,.,TRBV7-9,CASSPGQGVNQPQHF,TGTGCCAGCAGCCCGGGACAGGGAGTTAATCAGCCCCAGCATTTT
TRBJ2-7,TRBD2,.,TRBV7-2,CASSLGSGVREQYF,TGTGCCAGCAGCTTAGGAAGCGGGGTTCGGGAGCAGTACTTC
TRBJ2-1,TRBD2,.,TRBV18,CASSPASQTSGRLDEQFF,TGTGCCAGCTCACCCGCGTCCCAGACTAGCGGGAGATTGGATGAGCAGTTCTTC
TRBJ2-1,TRBD2,few,TRBV4-1,CASSQGIAGDIPYNEQFF,TGCGCCAGCAGCCAAGGGATAGCGGGAGACATCCCCTACAATGAGCAGTTCTTC
TRBJ2-3,.,.,TRBV27,CASSIRVITDTQYF,TGTGCCAGCAGCATCAGGGTCATCACAGATACGCAGTATTTT
TRBJ1-6,.,.,TRBV7-3,CASSPQGGNSPLHF,TGTGCCAGCAGCCCACAGGGTGGGAATTCACCCCTCCACTTT
TRBJ2-2,.,.,TRBV12-2,CASRPDSLAGELFF,TGTGCAAGTCGCCCGGACAGCCTTGCCGGGGAGCTGTTTTTT
TRBJ2-7,.,.,TRBV27,CASSLLGAATYEQYF,TGTGCCAGCAGTTTACTAGGGGCCGCGACCTACGAGCAGTACTTC
TRBJ2-1,.,once,TRBV10-3,CAISETGSYNEQFF,TGTGCCATCAGTGAGACGGGTTCCTACAATGAGCAGTTCTTC
TRBJ1-5,.,.,TRBV7-9,CASSPYPPRKGQPQHF,TGTGCCAGCAGCCCCTACCCCCCGAGGAAAGGTCAGCCCCAGCATTTT
TRBJ2-5,TRBD1,.,TRBV9,CASVAGQGVEETQYF,TGTGCCAGCGTCGCCGGGCAGGGGGTAGAAGAGACCCAGTACTTC
TRBJ2-2,.,.,TRBV5-1,CASSLFAGELFF,TGCGCCAGCAGCTTGTTCGCCGGGGAGCTGTTTTTT
TRBJ2-5,TRBD1,.,TRBV5-1,CASSPQGTKTQYF,TGCGCCAGCAGCCCACAGGGGACCAAGACCCAGTACTTC
TRBJ2-2,TRBD2,.,TRBV5-1,CASSLGTSGRAVGELFF,TGCGCCAGCAGCCTCGGGACTAGCGGGAGGGCGGTCGGGGAGCTGTTTTTT
TRBJ2-1,TRBD2,.,TRBV11-3,CASSAPKGLAGYNEQFF,TGTGCCAGCAGCGCACCGAAAGGACTAGCGGGGTACAATGAGCAGTTCTTC
TRBJ1-1,.,.,TRBV6-5,CASSSPARGTEAFF,TGTGCCAGCAGCTCCCCGGCCAGGGGCACTGAAGCTTTCTTT
TRBJ1-1,.,few,TRBV7-3,CASSLSSGDVAFF,TGTGCCAGCAGCTTAAGTTCAGGGGACGTGGCTTTCTTT
TRBJ2-7,.,.,TRBV2,CASSEVGQSYEQYF,TGTGCCAGCAGTGAAGTGGGACAAAGTTACGAGCAGTACTTC
TRBJ1-2,TRBD1,.,TRBV4-3,CASSPRQGILGGYTF,TGCGCCAGCAGCCCTCGACAGGGTATTTTAGGTGGCTACACCTTC
TRBJ1-6,.,.,TRBV15,CATSRQGYNSPLHF,TGTGCCACCAGCAGACAGGGTTATAATTCACCCCTCCACTTT
TRBJ2-1,.,.,TRBV10-1,CASSEMLTRWDYNEQFF,TGCGCCAGCAGTGAGATGTTGACTAGATGGGACTACAATGAGCAGTTCTTC